The 14 T cell receptor beta chains presented below share a single source sample, sequenced in a study of control samples from healthy donors and cancer patients. Repertoires were generated with immunoSEQ multiplex PCR, while TCRdb's copy carries only in-frame clones and drops some. The sample holds 120,000 or so clones, 80% to 90% seen once. Sequencing was performed on blood. The origin of the receptors is a middle-aged man in good health.

This clone has just a few counts. The V and J genes are TRBV15 and TRBJ2-1; the match to TRBD2 covers 9 bases. The junction had 7 bases not matched to a gene; V was cut back by 5 bases and J by 8 bases. CDR3 length equals 14 residues. In germline, CDR1 is LNHNV, CDR2 YYDKDF (reference sequence). The CDR3 reads CATSGQGLAYEQFF. The CDR3 region has the DNA TGTGCCACCAGCGGGCAGGGACTAGCCTATGAGCAGTTCTTC.

This clone has a count of ten or more. The chain employs TRBV6-1 and TRBJ2-6, with 9 bases fitting TRBD2. This CDR3 is built from 16 residues. After removal of 2 bases from V and 2 bases from J, the junction contained 1 base not matched to a gene. Germline V gene sequence: CDR1 MNHNS, CDR2 SASEGT. CDR3 in amino acids: CASSELAGTGANVLTF. CDR3 nucleotides: TGTGCCAGCAGTGAACTAGCGGGGACTGGGGCCAACGTCCTGACTTTC.

CDR3 region: CASSLPQTGSYEQYF. CDR3 bases: TGTGCCAGCAGCTTACCTCAGACAGGGAGCTACGAGCAGTACTTC. This sequence joins TRBV7-2 and TRBJ2-7, with 7 bases identical to TRBD1. Germline V lookup: CDR1 SGHTA, CDR2 FQGNSA. Trimming removed 2 bases from V and 3 bases from J; junction bases left unmatched: 7. This CDR3 is 15 amino acids long.

V and J are TRBV7-9 and TRBJ2-7; 9 bases line up with TRBD1. Germline CDR1 reads SEHNR; CDR2 reads FQNEAQ (reference sequence). CDR3 size: 16 residues. The trim removed 2 bases at V and 0 bases at J, leaving 5 bases unmatched. The CDR3 DNA reads TGTGCCAGCAGCTTAACCGGGACAGGGAGCTCCTACGAGCAGTACTTC. Translated: CASSLTGTGSSYEQYF.

The V gene is TRBV2, the J gene TRBJ2-6; 10 positions match TRBD2. Germline assignment: CDR1 SNHLY and CDR2 FYNNEI. The CDR3 runs to 18 residues. Losses at the gene ends were 3 bases for V and 1 base for J; bases not matched to a gene: 6. This chain's CDR3 is CASSEEGSGGSGANVLTF. Here the CDR3 DNA reads TGTGCCAGCAGTGAGGAGGGTAGCGGGGGGTCTGGGGCCAACGTCCTGACTTTC.

The gene calls are TRBV23-1 and TRBJ2-1; D uncertain. TRBV23-1 is filed as an ORF, its function uncertain. The V gene lost 0 bases and the J gene lost 2 bases, with 11 bases spanning the gap. The CDR3 loop spans 16 amino acids. CDR3 bases: TGCGCCAGCAGTCAATCTGTAGACTTAGCCTACAATGAGCAGTTCTTC. It translates to CASSQSVDLAYNEQFF.

The rearrangement uses TRBV7-2 and TRBJ2-3; 8 bases match TRBD1. Germline assignment: CDR1 SGHTA and CDR2 FQGNSA. The CDR3 consists of 13 residues. J gave up 7 bases and V 3 bases, and 3 bases lay outside the gene matches. For the CDR3, the DNA is TGTGCCAGCAGCTTGCAGGGGGCGAATACGCAGTATTTT. Translation: CASSLQGANTQYF.

This rearrangement joins TRBV7-9 to TRBJ1-4, with D unclear. This CDR3 region has 11 residues. Germline lookup yields CDR1 SEHNR and CDR2 FQNEAQ (reference sequence). The CDR3 protein is CAFAADEKLFF. In DNA, the CDR3 is TGTGCGTTCGCGGCGGATGAAAAACTGTTTTTT.

J is TRBJ2-7 and V is TRBV4-3, with D possibly matching TRBD1 (6 bases). V was shortened by 1 base and J by 4 bases, with 14 bases between the two germline ends. This CDR3 comprises 15 residues. Germline CDR1 LGHNA, CDR2 YSLEER. This CDR3 reads CASSQGRTAVYEQYF. In DNA form, the CDR3 reads TGCGCCAGCAGCCAAGGGCGGACAGCGGTTTACGAGCAGTACTTC.

J is TRBJ2-7 and V is TRBV7-8; D remains unclear. The CDR3 runs 14 residues. V was pared by 5 bases and J by 0 bases, with 11 bases between. From germline, CDR1 is SGHVS and CDR2 FQNEAQ. Written as DNA, the CDR3 is TGTGCCAGCAGCCTGACTGCTAGCTCCTACGAGCAGTACTTC. This translates into CASSLTASSYEQYF.

The chain employs TRBV24-1 and TRBJ1-1; weak D call: TRBD1 (6 bases). The CDR3 contains 15 residues. Germline CDR1 reads KGHDR; CDR2 reads SFDVKD. Trimming took 3 bases from V and 5 from J, leaving 15 bases between them. CDR3 amino acids: CATSDPSGARTEAFF. CDR3 bases: TGTGCCACCAGTGATCCCTCGGGGGCAAGGACTGAAGCTTTCTTT.

The V call is TRBV5-6, the J call TRBJ1-3, with D maybe TRBD1 (6 bases). Per the germline V gene, CDR1 is SGHDT and CDR2 is YYEEEE. CDR3 length: 15 residues. V lost 4 bases and J lost 2, with 13 bases in between. CDR3 sequence (DNA): TGTGCCAGCAGCCCGGTGGGGGGGCCTGGAAACACCATATATTTT. Amino acid sequence: CASSPVGGPGNTIYF.

The rearrangement links TRBV11-2 to TRBJ2-7, with 8 bases aligning to TRBD1. Unmatched junction bases numbered 8, after V lost 5 bases and J lost 2 bases. Germline loops: CDR1 SGHAT, CDR2 FQNNGV. The CDR3 contains 15 residues. CDR3 coding DNA: TGTGCCAGCAGCCACCCGGACAGGGTGGCCTACGAGCAGTACTTC. It codes for CASSHPDRVAYEQYF.

This clone was seen once. The chain couples TRBV3-1 (or the pseudogene TRBV3-2) to TRBJ2-5, with 10 nucleotides matching TRBD2. V lost 1 base to trimming and J lost 6 bases; unmatched junction nucleotides: 2. CDR1 and CDR2 (germline): LGHDT, YNNKEL (reference sequence). The CDR3 spans 14 residues. The DNA for the CDR3 is TGTGCCAGCAGCCAAGCAGCGGGGGGGCAGACCCAGTACTTC. Translated: CASSQAAGGQTQYF.